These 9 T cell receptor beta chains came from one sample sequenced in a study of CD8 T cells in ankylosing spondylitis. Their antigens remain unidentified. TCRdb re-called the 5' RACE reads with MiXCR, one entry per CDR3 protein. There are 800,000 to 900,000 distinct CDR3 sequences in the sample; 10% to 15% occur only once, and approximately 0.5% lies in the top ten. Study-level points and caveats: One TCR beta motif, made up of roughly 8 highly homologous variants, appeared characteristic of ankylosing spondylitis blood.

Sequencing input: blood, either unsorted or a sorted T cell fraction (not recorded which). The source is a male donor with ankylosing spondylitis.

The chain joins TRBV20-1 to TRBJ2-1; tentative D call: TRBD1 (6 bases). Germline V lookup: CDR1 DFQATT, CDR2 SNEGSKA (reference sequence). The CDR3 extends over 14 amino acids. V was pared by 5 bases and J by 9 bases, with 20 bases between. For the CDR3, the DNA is TGCAGTGCTGTACCAGGGGCACGGTTCGGTGAGCAGTTCTTC. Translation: CSAVPGARFGEQFF.

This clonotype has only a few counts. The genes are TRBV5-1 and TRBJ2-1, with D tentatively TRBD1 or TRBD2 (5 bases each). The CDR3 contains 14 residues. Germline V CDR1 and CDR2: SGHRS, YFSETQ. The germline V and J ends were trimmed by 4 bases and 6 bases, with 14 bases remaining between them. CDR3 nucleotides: TGCGCCAGCAGCCCGGGACCAGCTGGCAATGAGCAGTTCTTC. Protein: CASSPGPAGNEQFF.

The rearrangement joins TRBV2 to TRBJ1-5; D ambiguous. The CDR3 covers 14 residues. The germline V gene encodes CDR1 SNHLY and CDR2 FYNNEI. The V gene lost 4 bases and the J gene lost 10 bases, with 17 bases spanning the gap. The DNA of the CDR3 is TGTGCCAGCAGTGCGGACCGGTTGGTGACCCCCCAGCATTTT. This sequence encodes CASSADRLVTPQHF.

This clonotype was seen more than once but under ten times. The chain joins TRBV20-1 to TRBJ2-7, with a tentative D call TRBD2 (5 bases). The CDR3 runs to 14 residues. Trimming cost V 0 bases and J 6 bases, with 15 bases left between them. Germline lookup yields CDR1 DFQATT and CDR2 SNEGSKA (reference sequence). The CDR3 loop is CSARDIRTAGEQYF. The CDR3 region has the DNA TGCAGTGCTAGAGATATCAGGACTGCAGGCGAGCAGTACTTC.

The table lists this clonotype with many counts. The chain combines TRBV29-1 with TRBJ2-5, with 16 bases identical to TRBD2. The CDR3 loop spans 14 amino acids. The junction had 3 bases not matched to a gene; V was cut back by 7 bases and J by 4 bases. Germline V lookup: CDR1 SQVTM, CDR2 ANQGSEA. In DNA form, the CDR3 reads TGCAGCGGGGGACTAGCGGGAGGGATAGAGACCCAGTACTTC. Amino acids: CSGGLAGGIETQYF.

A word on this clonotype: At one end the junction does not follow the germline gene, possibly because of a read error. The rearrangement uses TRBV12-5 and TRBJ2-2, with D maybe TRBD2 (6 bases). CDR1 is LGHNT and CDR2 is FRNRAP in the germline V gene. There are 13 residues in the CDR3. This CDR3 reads CASAPTATGGLFF. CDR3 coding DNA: TGTGCTAGTGCTCCCACGGCGACCGGGGGGCTGTTTTTT.

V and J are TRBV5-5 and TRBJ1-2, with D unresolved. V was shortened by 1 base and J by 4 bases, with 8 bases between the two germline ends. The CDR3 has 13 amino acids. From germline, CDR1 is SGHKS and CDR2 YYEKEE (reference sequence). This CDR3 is CASSLPHFYGYTF. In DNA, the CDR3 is TGTGCCAGCAGCTTGCCTCATTTCTATGGCTACACCTTC.

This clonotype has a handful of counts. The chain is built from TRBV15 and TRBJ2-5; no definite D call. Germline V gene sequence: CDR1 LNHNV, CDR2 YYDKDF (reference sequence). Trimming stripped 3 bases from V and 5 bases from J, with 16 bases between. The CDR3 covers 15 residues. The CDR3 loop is CATSRAHPQSETQYF. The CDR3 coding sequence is TGTGCCACCAGCAGGGCACATCCACAATCGGAGACCCAGTACTTC.

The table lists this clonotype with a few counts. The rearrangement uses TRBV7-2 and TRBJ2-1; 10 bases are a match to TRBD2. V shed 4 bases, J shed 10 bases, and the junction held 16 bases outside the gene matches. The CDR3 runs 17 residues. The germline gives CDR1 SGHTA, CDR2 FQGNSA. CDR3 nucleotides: TGTGCCAGCAGCTCCCCGCCCGGGCCGGGACTAGCGAGAGAGCAGTTCTTC. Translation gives CASSSPPGPGLAREQFF.